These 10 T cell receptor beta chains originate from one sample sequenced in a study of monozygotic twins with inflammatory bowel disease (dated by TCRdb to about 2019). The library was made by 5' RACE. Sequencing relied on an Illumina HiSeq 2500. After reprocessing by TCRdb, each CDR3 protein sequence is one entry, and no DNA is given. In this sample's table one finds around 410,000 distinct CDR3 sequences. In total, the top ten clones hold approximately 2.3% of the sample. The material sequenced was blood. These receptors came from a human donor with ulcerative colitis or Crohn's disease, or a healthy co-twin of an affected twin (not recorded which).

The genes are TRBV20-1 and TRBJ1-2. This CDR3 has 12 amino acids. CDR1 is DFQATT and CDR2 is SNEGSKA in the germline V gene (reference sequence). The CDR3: CSARKGHYGYTF.

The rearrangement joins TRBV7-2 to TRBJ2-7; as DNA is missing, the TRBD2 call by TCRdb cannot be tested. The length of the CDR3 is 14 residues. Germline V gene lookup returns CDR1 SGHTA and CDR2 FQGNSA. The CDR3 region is CASSAIGTSGSLYF.

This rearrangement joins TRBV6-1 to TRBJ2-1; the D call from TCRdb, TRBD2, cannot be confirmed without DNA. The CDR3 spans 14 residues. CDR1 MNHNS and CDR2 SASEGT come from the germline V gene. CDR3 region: CASIRTSGLNEQFF.

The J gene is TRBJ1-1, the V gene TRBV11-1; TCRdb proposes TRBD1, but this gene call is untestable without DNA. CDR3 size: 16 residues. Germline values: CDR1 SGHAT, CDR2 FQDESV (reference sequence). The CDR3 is CASSSGQGRLGTEAFF.

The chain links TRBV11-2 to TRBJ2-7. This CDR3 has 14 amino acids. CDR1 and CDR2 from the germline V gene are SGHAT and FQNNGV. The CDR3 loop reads CASSAHSNSYEQYF.

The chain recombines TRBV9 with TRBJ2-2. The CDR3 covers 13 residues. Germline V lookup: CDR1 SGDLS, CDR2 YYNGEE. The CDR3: CASNRKSTGELFF.

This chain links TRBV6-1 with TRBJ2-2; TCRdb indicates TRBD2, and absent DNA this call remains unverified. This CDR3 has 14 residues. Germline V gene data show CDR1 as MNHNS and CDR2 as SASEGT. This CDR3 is CASSWEGLMGELFF.

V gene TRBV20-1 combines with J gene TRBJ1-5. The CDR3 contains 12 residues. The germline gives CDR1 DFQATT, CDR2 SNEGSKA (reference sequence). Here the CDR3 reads CSSRWLDQPQHF.

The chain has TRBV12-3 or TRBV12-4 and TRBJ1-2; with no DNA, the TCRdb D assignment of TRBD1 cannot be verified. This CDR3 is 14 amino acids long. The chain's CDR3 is CASRSYPTVYGYTF.

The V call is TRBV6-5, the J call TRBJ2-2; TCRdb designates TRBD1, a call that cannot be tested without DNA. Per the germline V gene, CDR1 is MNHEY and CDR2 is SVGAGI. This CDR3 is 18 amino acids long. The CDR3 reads CASSYLDIGGPGSGELFF.